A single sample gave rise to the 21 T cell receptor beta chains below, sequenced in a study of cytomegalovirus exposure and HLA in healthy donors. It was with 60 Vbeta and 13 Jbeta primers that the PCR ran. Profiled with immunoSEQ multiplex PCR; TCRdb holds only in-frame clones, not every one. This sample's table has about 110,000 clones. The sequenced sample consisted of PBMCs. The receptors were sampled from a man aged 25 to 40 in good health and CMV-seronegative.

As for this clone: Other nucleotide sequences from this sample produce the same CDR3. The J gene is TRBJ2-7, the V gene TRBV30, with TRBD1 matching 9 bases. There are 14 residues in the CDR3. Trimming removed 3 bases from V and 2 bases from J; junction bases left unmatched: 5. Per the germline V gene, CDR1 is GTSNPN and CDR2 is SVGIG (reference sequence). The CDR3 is CAWSTGTGTYEQYF. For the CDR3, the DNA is TGTGCCTGGAGCACCGGGACAGGGACCTACGAGCAGTACTTC.

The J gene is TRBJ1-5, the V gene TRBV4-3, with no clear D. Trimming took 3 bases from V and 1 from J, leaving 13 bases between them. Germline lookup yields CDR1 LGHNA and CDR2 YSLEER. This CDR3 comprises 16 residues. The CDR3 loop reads CASSHRRGESNQPQHF. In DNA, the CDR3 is TGCGCCAGCAGCCACCGCCGGGGAGAGAGCAATCAGCCCCAGCATTTT.

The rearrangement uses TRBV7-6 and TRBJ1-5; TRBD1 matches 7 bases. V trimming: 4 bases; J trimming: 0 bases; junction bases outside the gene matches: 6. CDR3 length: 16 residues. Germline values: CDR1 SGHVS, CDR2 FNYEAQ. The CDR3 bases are TGTGCCAGCAGCTACGGACAGGTCCTTAGCAATCAGCCCCAGCATTTT. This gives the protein CASSYGQVLSNQPQHF.

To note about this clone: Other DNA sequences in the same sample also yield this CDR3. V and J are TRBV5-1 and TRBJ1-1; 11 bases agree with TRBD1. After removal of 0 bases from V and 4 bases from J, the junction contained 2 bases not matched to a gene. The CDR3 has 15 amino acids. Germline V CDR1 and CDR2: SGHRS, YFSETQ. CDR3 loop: CASSLAGQGATEAFF. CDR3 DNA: TGCGCCAGCAGCTTGGCCGGACAGGGGGCCACTGAAGCTTTCTTT.

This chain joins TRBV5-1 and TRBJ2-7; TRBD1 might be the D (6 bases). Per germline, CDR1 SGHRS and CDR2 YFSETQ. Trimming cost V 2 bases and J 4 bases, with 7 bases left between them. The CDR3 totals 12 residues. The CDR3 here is CASSLGGYEQYF. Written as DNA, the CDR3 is TGCGCCAGCAGCTTAGGGGGATACGAGCAGTACTTC. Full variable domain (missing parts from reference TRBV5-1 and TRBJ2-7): KAGVTQTPRYLIKTRGQQVTLSCSPISGHRSVSWYQQTPGQGLQFLFEYFSETQRNKGNFPGRFSGRQFSNSRSEMNVSTLELGDSALYLCASSLGGYEQYFGPGTRLTVT.

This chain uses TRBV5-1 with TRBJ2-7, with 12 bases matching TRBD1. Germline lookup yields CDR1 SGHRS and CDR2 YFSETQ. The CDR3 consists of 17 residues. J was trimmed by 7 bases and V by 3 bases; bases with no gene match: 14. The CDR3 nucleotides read TGCGCCAGCAGCTCGCTAATCCAGGGACAGGGGGCGGGAGAGCAGTACTTC. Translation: CASSSLIQGQGAGEQYF.

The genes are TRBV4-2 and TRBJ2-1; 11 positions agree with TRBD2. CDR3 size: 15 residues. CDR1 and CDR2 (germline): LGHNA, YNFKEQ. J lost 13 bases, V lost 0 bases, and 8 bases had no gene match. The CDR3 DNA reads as TGTGCCAGCAGCCAAGATTCTAGCGGGGGGAACAGACAGTTCTTC. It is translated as CASSQDSSGGNRQFF.

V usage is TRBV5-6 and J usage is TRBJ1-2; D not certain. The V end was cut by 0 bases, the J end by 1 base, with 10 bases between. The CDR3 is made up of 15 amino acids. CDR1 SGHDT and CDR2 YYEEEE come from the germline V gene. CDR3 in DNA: TGTGCCAGCAGCTTGGCTGGGCTGATTAACTATGGCTACACCTTC. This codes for CASSLAGLINYGYTF.

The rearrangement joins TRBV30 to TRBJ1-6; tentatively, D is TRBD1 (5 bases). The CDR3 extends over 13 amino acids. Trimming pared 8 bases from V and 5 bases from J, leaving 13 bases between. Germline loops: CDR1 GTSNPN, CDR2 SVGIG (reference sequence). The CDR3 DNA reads TGTGCCGGAAGCAGGGTCCATAATTCACCCCTCCACTTT. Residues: CAGSRVHNSPLHF.

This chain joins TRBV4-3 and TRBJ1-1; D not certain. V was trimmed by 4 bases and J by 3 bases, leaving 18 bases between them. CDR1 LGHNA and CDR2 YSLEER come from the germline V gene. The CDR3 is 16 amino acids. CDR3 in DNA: TGCGCCAGCAGCCGCGAGGGTGGTTATGTAGACACTGAAGCTTTCTTT. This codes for CASSREGGYVDTEAFF.

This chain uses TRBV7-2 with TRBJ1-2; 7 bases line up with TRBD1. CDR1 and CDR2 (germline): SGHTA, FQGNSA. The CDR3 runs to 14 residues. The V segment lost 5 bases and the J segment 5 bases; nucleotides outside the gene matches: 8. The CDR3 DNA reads TGTGCCAGCAGCCAACAGACCAGGGGGTATGGCTACACCTTC. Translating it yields CASSQQTRGYGYTF. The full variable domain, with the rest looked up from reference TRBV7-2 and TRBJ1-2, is GAGVSQSPSNKVTEKGKDVELRCDPISGHTALYWYRQSLGQGLEFLIYFQGNSAPDKSGLPSDRFSAERTGGSVSTLTIQRTQQEDSAVYLCASSQQTRGYGYTFGSGTRLTVV.

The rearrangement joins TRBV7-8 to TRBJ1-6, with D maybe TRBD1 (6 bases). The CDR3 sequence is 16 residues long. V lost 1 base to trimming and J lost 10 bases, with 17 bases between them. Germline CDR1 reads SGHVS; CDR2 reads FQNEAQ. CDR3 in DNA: TGTGCCAGCAGCTTAGAAGGGGGGAGGGGTAACTCACCCCTCCACTTT. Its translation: CASSLEGGRGNSPLHF.

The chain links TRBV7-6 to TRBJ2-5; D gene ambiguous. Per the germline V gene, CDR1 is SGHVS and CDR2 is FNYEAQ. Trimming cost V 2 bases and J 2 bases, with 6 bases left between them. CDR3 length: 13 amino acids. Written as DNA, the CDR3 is TGTGCCAGCAGCTTAACAGAGCAAGAGACCCAGTACTTC. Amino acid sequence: CASSLTEQETQYF.

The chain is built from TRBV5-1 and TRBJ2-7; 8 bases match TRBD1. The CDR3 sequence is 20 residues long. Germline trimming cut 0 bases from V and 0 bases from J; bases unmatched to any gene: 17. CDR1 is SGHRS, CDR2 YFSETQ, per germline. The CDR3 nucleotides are TGCGCCAGCAGCTTGGGGGTTCCCGGACAGGGCGTCTACCTCTCCTACGAGCAGTACTTC. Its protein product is CASSLGVPGQGVYLSYEQYF.

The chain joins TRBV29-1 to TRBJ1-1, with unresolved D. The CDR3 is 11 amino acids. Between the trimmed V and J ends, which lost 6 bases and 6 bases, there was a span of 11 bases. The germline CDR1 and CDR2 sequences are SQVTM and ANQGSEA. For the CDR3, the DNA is TGCAGCGTGGTACTAGGCTCTGAAGCTTTCTTT. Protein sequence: CSVVLGSEAFF.

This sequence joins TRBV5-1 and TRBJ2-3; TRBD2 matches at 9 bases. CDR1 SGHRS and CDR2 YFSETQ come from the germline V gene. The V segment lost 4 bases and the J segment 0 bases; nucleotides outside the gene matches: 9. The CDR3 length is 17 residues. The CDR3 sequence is CASSPEPSGTSTDTQYF. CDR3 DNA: TGCGCCAGCAGCCCCGAACCTAGCGGGACTAGCACAGATACGCAGTATTTT. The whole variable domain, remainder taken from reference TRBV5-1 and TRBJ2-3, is KAGVTQTPRYLIKTRGQQVTLSCSPISGHRSVSWYQQTPGQGLQFLFEYFSETQRNKGNFPGRFSGRQFSNSRSEMNVSTLELGDSALYLCASSPEPSGTSTDTQYFGPGTRLTVL.

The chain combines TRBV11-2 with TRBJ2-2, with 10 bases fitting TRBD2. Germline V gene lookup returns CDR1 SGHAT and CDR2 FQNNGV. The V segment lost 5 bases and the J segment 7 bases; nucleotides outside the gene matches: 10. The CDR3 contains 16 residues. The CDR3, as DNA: TGTGCCAGCAGCCTAACTAGCGGGGCCTGGGGCGGGGAGCTGTTTTTT. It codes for CASSLTSGAWGGELFF.

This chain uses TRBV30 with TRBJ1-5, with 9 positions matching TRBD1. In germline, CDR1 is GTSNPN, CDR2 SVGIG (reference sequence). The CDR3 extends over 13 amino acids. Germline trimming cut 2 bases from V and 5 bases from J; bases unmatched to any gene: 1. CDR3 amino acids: CAWSRQGDQPQHF. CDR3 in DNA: TGTGCCTGGAGTCGACAGGGGGATCAGCCCCAGCATTTT. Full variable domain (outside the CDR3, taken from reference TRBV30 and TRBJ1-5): SQTIHQWPATLVQPVGSPLSLECTVEGTSNPNLYWYRQAAGRGLQLLFYSVGIGQISSEVPQNLSASRPQDRQFILSSKKLLLSDSGFYLCAWSRQGDQPQHFGDGTRLSIL.

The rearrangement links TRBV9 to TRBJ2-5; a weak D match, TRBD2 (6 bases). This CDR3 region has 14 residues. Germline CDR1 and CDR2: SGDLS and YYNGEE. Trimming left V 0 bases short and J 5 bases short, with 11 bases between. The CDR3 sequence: CASSVGGVRETQYF. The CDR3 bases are TGTGCCAGCAGCGTAGGCGGGGTTCGGGAGACCCAGTACTTC.

The CDR3 nucleotides are TGTGCCAGCAGTGAGCAAGGGGTGGGTAATGAAAAACTGTTTTTT. This translates into CASSEQGVGNEKLFF. This chain joins TRBV2 and TRBJ1-4; D may be TRBD1 (5 bases). Germline loops: CDR1 SNHLY, CDR2 FYNNEI. The CDR3 extends over 15 amino acids. V was pared by 3 bases and J by 4 bases, with 12 bases between.

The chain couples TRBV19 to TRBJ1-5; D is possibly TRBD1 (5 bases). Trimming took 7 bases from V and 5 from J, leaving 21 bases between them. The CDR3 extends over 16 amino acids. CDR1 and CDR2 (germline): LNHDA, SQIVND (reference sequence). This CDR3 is CASKSGDLGRYQPQHF. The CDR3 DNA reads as TGTGCCAGTAAATCGGGGGATTTGGGTCGATATCAGCCCCAGCATTTT.